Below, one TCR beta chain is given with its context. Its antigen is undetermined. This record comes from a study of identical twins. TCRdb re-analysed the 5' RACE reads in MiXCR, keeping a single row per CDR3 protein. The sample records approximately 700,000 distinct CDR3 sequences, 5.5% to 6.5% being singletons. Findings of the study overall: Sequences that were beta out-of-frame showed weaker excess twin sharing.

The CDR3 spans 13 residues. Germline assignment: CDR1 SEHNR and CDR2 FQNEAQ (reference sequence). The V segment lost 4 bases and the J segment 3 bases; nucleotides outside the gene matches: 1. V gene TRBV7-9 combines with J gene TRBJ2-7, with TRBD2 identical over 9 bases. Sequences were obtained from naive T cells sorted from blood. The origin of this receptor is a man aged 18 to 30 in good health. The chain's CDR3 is CASSWTSVYEQYF. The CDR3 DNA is TGTGCCAGCAGCTGGACTAGCGTCTACGAGCAGTACTTC.